The following is a T cell receptor (beta chain) sequence with its context. Its target is not known. This record belongs to a study of blood T cells in healthy people across ages. A sample-barcoded 5' primer and a J-beta primer mix were used in a second PCR of roughly 6 to 11 cycles. TCRdb re-called the 5' RACE reads through MiXCR, storing one row per CDR3 protein. The sample lists 870,000 or so distinct CDR3 sequences, roughly 26% occurring once. Germline CDR1 reads SGHTA; CDR2 reads FQGNSA. With 7 bases removed from V and 0 bases from J, the gap between germline ends came to 12 bases. This CDR3 region has 15 residues. Caucasian individuals from Russia who were healthy and aged about 6 to 90 acted as donors. The extraction recovered at least 5.5 micrograms of total RNA per sample. Overall study findings and caveats: Diversity figures derived from one million T cells were judged to underestimate the true value. Naive T cell percentage showed a strong correlation with TCR beta diversity.

The sample comprised blood. This clonotype originated in a woman of 80 years or more in good health. The V call is TRBV7-2, the J call TRBJ2-2; D is unresolved. The CDR3 protein is CASTSDPSNTGELFF. The CDR3 coding sequence is TGTGCCAGCACCTCGGACCCTTCGAACACCGGGGAGCTGTTTTTT.